Each of the 13 T cell receptor beta chains below was sequenced from the same sample in a study of blood T cell repertoires in COVID-19. The repertoire was sequenced with immunoSEQ multiplex PCR; TCRdb's copy has only in-frame clones and lacks some. The table includes about 68,000 clones, 80% to 90% detected once. Sequenced material: peripheral blood. The receptors were sampled from a man between 50 and 59 years old with acute or convalescent COVID-19.

The genes are TRBV27 and TRBJ2-2; perhaps TRBD1 as D (5 bases). The CDR3 extends over 12 amino acids. CDR1 MNHEY and CDR2 SMNVEV come from the germline V gene (reference sequence). V was clipped by 7 bases and J by 7 bases, with 10 bases between them. The DNA of the CDR3 is TGTGCCAGCAATAGGGGTGGCGGGGAGCTGTTTTTT. Its protein is CASNRGGGELFF.

This clone was detected a few times. The J gene is TRBJ2-3, the V gene TRBV10-3; 12 bases align to TRBD1. V was clipped by 9 bases and J by 4 bases; unmatched bases: 5. The V gene's germline CDR1 is ENHRY and CDR2 SYGVKD. The CDR3 extends over 14 amino acids. CDR3: CAISGQGASDTQYF. The CDR3 DNA sequence: TGTGCCATTTCGGGACAGGGGGCGTCAGATACGCAGTATTTT.

This clone was counted only a few times. J is TRBJ2-7 and V is TRBV28; TRBD1 matches 8 bases. V gave up 4 bases and J gave up 3 bases; unmatched junction bases: 5. The CDR3 spans 14 residues. Germline values: CDR1 MDHEN, CDR2 SYDVKM. DNA for the CDR3: TGTGCCAGCAGTTCGTCTGGACAGGGCTACGAGCAGTACTTC. Its protein product is CASSSSGQGYEQYF.

V usage is TRBV6-5 and J usage is TRBJ2-1, with 11 bases fitting TRBD2. V was pared by 7 bases and J by 10 bases, with 12 bases of the junction left unmatched. In germline, CDR1 is MNHEY, CDR2 SVGAGI. The CDR3 sequence is 15 residues long. In nucleotides, the CDR3 is TGTGCCAGCACCTTAGCGGGAGGGCACTCTGGGGAGCAGTTCTTC. Translation gives CASTLAGGHSGEQFF.

Here the CDR3 reads CASSRLAGGQGDTQYF. The CDR3 region has the DNA TGCGCCAGCAGCCGACTAGCGGGAGGGCAGGGAGATACGCAGTATTTT. The chain uses TRBV4-1 and TRBJ2-3; TRBD2 matches at 14 bases. Trimming cost V 4 bases and J 5 bases; bases outside gene matches: 5. The CDR3 has 16 residues. Looked up from germline, CDR1 is MGHRA and CDR2 is YSYEKL.

The chain carries TRBV27 and TRBJ1-5, with TRBD1 matching 9 bases. Germline V CDR1 and CDR2: MNHEY, SMNVEV (reference sequence). This CDR3 region has 17 residues. V dropped 6 bases and J dropped 0; count of bases not matched to a gene: 9. The CDR3 loop is CASRDIGQGNSNQPQHF. For the CDR3, the DNA is TGTGCCAGCAGAGACATCGGACAGGGGAATAGCAATCAGCCCCAGCATTTT.

This clone was detected only a few times. This chain joins TRBV12-3 or TRBV12-4 and TRBJ2-1, with TRBD2 identical over 8 bases. Germline trimming cut 3 bases from V and 8 bases from J; bases unmatched to any gene: 3. The CDR3 is 13 amino acids. The CDR3: CASSFGRAHEQFF. CDR3 sequence (DNA): TGTGCCAGCAGTTTCGGGAGGGCCCATGAGCAGTTCTTC.

The chain couples TRBV2 to TRBJ1-4; maybe TRBD1 (6 bases). The CDR3 is 14 residues long. CDR1 and CDR2 (germline): SNHLY, FYNNEI. V was clipped by 3 bases and J by 5 bases, with 10 bases between them. The CDR3 here is CASSDHRVNEKLFF. The CDR3 coding sequence is TGTGCCAGCAGTGACCACAGGGTAAATGAAAAACTGTTTTTT.

The chain links TRBV6-5 to TRBJ1-2, with TRBD1 matching over 7 bases. Germline CDR1 and CDR2: MNHEY and SVGAGI. Unmatched junction bases numbered 10, after V lost 6 bases and J lost 3 bases. This CDR3 is built from 15 residues. CDR3 sequence: CASRALDRDYYGYTF. The CDR3 DNA follows: TGTGCCAGCAGAGCCCTCGACAGGGATTACTATGGCTACACCTTC.

This clone has just one count. Other nucleotide sequences from this sample produce the same CDR3. The chain combines TRBV5-6 with TRBJ1-2; no clear D gene. The CDR3 sequence is 12 residues long. Germline CDR1 and CDR2: SGHDT and YYEEEE. Trimming removed 4 bases from V and 3 bases from J, with 7 bases in between. CDR3 sequence (DNA): TGTGCCAGCAGCCCGGGTGACTATGGCTACACCTTC. Encoded protein: CASSPGDYGYTF.

V gene TRBV6-5 combines with J gene TRBJ2-1; the match to TRBD1 covers 9 bases. The V gene end was trimmed by 3 bases and the J gene end by 4 bases; junction bases not matched to a gene: 4. Germline V gene data show CDR1 as MNHEY and CDR2 as SVGAGI. The CDR3 has 15 amino acids. The CDR3 here is CASSYRDRVYNEQFF. As DNA, the CDR3 is TGTGCCAGCAGTTATCGGGACAGGGTGTACAATGAGCAGTTCTTC.

For the CDR3, the DNA is TGTGCCAGCTCACCACAGGACAGACCTGAAGCTTTCTTT. This gives the protein CASSPQDRPEAFF. The chain uses TRBV18 and TRBJ1-1; D perhaps matches TRBD1 (6 bases). The V and J ends lost 1 base and 6 bases respectively, with 9 bases between them. Germline CDR1 and CDR2: KGHSH and LQKENI. This CDR3 region has 13 residues.

The rearrangement uses TRBV11-3 and TRBJ1-4, with unresolved D. The V end was cut by 5 bases, the J end by 10 bases, with 14 bases between. Germline-derived CDR1 and CDR2 are SGHNT and YENEEA. This CDR3 region has 13 residues. The CDR3 region has the DNA TGTGCCAGCAGCCAGCGGGCCTGGGGAAAACTGTTTTTT. Amino acids: CASSQRAWGKLFF.